This T cell receptor beta chain originates from a study of shared clonotypes between healthy human individuals. Study conclusions and caveats: The researchers took only blood, and tissue repertoires probably look different.

The study ran the assay at deep level. Genomic DNA belonging to each subset was distributed in equal measure over several immunoSEQ plates. The method was immunoSEQ multiplex PCR; TCRdb's version includes in-frame clones alone and lacks a portion of them. This table has approximately 2.5 million clones, approximately 93% appearing once. It was into CD45RA+ naive and CD45RA-negative memory subsets that the CD4+ cells were split. Concerning this clone itself: Its antigen is currently unknown.

The V end was cut by 6 bases, the J end by 0 bases, with 13 bases between. The CDR3 spans 15 residues. The germline gives CDR1 SNHLY, CDR2 FYNNEI. The sample comprised naive CD4+ T cells from PBMCs. Subset described: CD45RA+ positively selected. The genes are TRBV2 and TRBJ2-3; unclear D gene. The sequence was collected from a man aged 18 to 30 in good health. Some clones in this sample may be carry-over from other donors' samples. For the CDR3, the DNA is TGTGCCAGCAGCGCAGATGGGGTTAGCACAGATACGCAGTATTTT. Its translation is CASSADGVSTDTQYF.